Below are 29 T cell receptor beta chains sequenced from a single sample in a study of human T cells and chemical hapten exposure. TCRdb passed the RACE reads through MiXCR, listing each CDR3 protein once. The profile covers some 39,000 distinct CDR3 sequences, with less than 9% appearing a single time and 1.3% taken by the ten largest. Time point indicated: pre-sensitization, week 0. The treatment is: therapeutic diphenylcyclopropenone sensitization with weekly scalp DPC. The material sequenced was whole blood, taken in connection with sensitization to the hapten diphenylcyclopropenone (DPC). These receptors were obtained from a woman aged 50 to 60 with alopecia areata. Some clones in this sample may be carry-over from other donors' samples.

This clonotype was recorded at least ten times. The chain has TRBV28 and TRBJ2-4; D might be TRBD1 (6 bases). Germline CDR1 MDHEN, CDR2 SYDVKM. The CDR3 is 15 residues long. V shed 5 bases and J shed 4 bases, with 15 bases lying between them. In DNA form, the CDR3 reads TGTGCCAGCAGTCCCCCAGGGGAAAAAAAAAACATTCAGTACTTC. Protein: CASSPPGEKKNIQYF.

Many counts were recorded for this clonotype. J is TRBJ2-1 and V is TRBV5-1; TRBD2 might be the D (6 bases). In germline, CDR1 is SGHRS, CDR2 YFSETQ. This CDR3 spans 17 amino acids. Deletions cut 0 bases from V and 0 bases from J, with 13 bases between. CDR3 protein: CASSLAETSSSYNEQFF. DNA for the CDR3: TGCGCCAGCAGCTTGGCCGAAACTAGCTCCTCCTACAATGAGCAGTTCTTC.

This clonotype came up many times. The chain carries TRBV28 and TRBJ1-1; tentatively, D is TRBD1 (5 bases). This CDR3 has 15 residues. Trimming shortened V by 5 bases and J by 0 bases, and 13 bases separated the two germline ends. From germline, CDR1 is MDHEN and CDR2 SYDVKM. Here the CDR3 reads CASSRGGVVNTEAFF. The CDR3 DNA reads as TGTGCCAGCAGTCGGGGAGGGGTCGTGAACACTGAAGCTTTCTTT.

This clonotype was observed many times. The V call is TRBV6-1, the J call TRBJ1-3; D ambiguous. V lost 2 bases and J lost 7, with 12 bases in between. The CDR3 consists of 14 residues. Per the germline V gene, CDR1 is MNHNS and CDR2 is SASEGT. This CDR3 reads CASSELAGGNTIYF. The DNA for the CDR3 is TGTGCCAGCAGTGAACTGGCAGGCGGGAACACCATATATTTT.

In its sample, this clonotype was seen many times. The gene calls are TRBV28 and TRBJ2-7; 7 positions match TRBD1. Germline trimming cut 5 bases from V and 1 base from J; bases unmatched to any gene: 5. Germline lookup yields CDR1 MDHEN and CDR2 SYDVKM. The CDR3 runs to 14 residues. CDR3 protein: CASSPGTASYEQYF. As DNA, the CDR3 is TGTGCCAGCAGTCCCGGGACAGCGTCCTACGAGCAGTACTTC.

This clonotype was recorded a few times. The chain links TRBV11-2 to TRBJ1-1; D call uncertain. Per germline, CDR1 SGHAT and CDR2 FQNNGV. The CDR3 totals 14 residues. V was shortened by 0 bases and J by 0 bases, with 5 bases between the two germline ends. CDR3 protein: CASSLETMNTEAFF. The CDR3 region has the DNA TGTGCCAGCAGCTTAGAGACCATGAACACTGAAGCTTTCTTT.

This clonotype was counted at least ten times. The J gene is TRBJ2-2, the V gene TRBV5-1; D is possibly TRBD1 (6 bases). The CDR3 sequence is 15 residues long. Between the trimmed V and J ends, which lost 5 bases and 1 base, there was a span of 12 bases. Germline assignment: CDR1 SGHRS and CDR2 YFSETQ. The CDR3 region has the DNA TGCGCCAGCAGACCAGGGGATCGGAACACCGGGGAGCTGTTTTTT. This gives the protein CASRPGDRNTGELFF.

This sequence joins TRBV4-2 and TRBJ2-1; TRBD2 agrees at 7 bases. The J segment lost 10 bases and the V segment lost 0 bases, leaving 6 bases of the junction unmatched. The CDR3 covers 14 residues. CDR1 is LGHNA and CDR2 is YNFKEQ in the germline V gene. CDR3 DNA: TGTGCCAGCAGCCAAGAGGGGGGGGTTGGCGAGCAGTTCTTC. The encoded protein is CASSQEGGVGEQFF.

For this clonotype: It may be a read error: a sequence one base away is much more abundant. The V call is TRBV5-5, the J call TRBJ2-3, with no clear D. Deletions cut 0 bases from V and 6 bases from J, with 17 bases between. The CDR3 is 16 amino acids. Germline loops: CDR1 SGHKS, CDR2 YYEKEE (reference sequence). CDR3: CASSLGAFHGSDTQYF. The CDR3 DNA sequence: TGTGCCAGCAGCTTGGGCGCCTTTCACGGTTCGGATACGCAGTATTTT. The variable domain in full, with the rest retrieved from reference TRBV5-5 and TRBJ2-3, is DAGVTQSPTHLIKTRGQQVTLRCSPISGHKSVSWYQQVLGQGPQFIFQYYEKEERGRGNFPDRFSARQFPNYSSELNVNALLLGDSALYLCASSLGAFHGSDTQYFGPGTRLTVL.

This clonotype was counted at least ten times. The chain is built from TRBV28 and TRBJ2-2; 10 bases match TRBD2. The CDR3 contains 16 residues. V lost 6 bases to trimming and J lost 7 bases; unmatched junction nucleotides: 11. Germline loops: CDR1 MDHEN, CDR2 SYDVKM. This CDR3 reads CASSFPGLATLGELFF. In nucleotides, the CDR3 is TGTGCCAGCAGCTTCCCGGGACTAGCGACCCTCGGGGAGCTGTTTTTT.

Many counts were recorded for this clonotype. The V call is TRBV18, the J call TRBJ1-4; 7 bases fit TRBD1. V lost 2 bases to trimming and J lost 7 bases; unmatched junction nucleotides: 7. Germline assignment: CDR1 KGHSH and CDR2 LQKENI. The CDR3 is made up of 15 amino acids. The CDR3 loop is CASSPKGGGGEKLFF. The CDR3, as DNA: TGTGCCAGCTCACCAAAAGGAGGGGGCGGTGAAAAACTGTTTTTT. Full variable domain (remainder filled in from reference TRBV18 and TRBJ1-4): NAGVMQNPRHLVRRRGQEARLRCSPMKGHSHVYWYRQLPEEGLKFMVYLQKENIIDESGMPKERFSAEFPKEGPSILRIQQVVRGDSAAYFCASSPKGGGGEKLFFGSGTQLSVL.

This clonotype was observed a handful of times. The CDR3 DNA sequence: TGCGCCAGCAGCTTGGGGAGTAGTGGCAACGACAATGAGCAGTTCTTC. It yields the protein CASSLGSSGNDNEQFF. The J gene is TRBJ2-1, the V gene TRBV5-1; D is undetermined. V lost 0 bases, J lost 5 bases, and 15 bases lay in between. The CDR3 extends over 16 amino acids. Germline CDR1 SGHRS, CDR2 YFSETQ.

This clonotype occurred many times. This CDR3 reads CASSLERAIGTEAFF. The CDR3 coding sequence is TGTGCCAGCAGCTTGGAACGGGCCATCGGCACTGAAGCTTTCTTT. V is TRBV5-5 and J is TRBJ1-1; D is undetermined. CDR1 and CDR2 (germline): SGHKS, YYEKEE (reference sequence). This CDR3 contains 15 residues. Trimming took off 0 bases at V and 4 bases at J, with 13 bases between the two ends.

This clonotype was seen many times. This chain uses TRBV7-2 with TRBJ2-3, with 15 bases fitting TRBD2. The CDR3 spans 16 residues. J gave up 9 bases and V 4 bases, and 8 bases lay outside the gene matches. CDR1 is SGHTA, CDR2 FQGNSA, per germline. The CDR3 DNA follows: TGTGCCAGCAGCTCAGAGGGACTAGCGGGAGGAGGCACGCAGTATTTT. Amino acids: CASSSEGLAGGGTQYF.

Sample share makes this clonotype medium-sized. The junction does not match germline at one end; this may be a read error. This rearrangement joins TRBV29-1 to TRBJ2-7; D is possibly TRBD1 or TRBD2 (5 bases each). This CDR3 comprises 10 residues. Germline loops: CDR1 SQVTM, CDR2 ANQGSEA. This CDR3 is CSVEREGLHF. The CDR3 bases are TGCAGCGTTGAGAGAGAGGGGCTTCACTTC.

The table lists this clonotype with many counts. The chain couples TRBV11-2 to TRBJ2-7; TRBD2 agrees at 9 bases. In germline, CDR1 is SGHAT, CDR2 FQNNGV. This CDR3 has 14 residues. J was trimmed by 2 bases and V by 3 bases; bases with no gene match: 2. Written as DNA, the CDR3 is TGTGCCAGCAGCTTCCTAGCGGGGACCTACGAGCAGTACTTC. Its translation is CASSFLAGTYEQYF.

This clonotype has at least ten counts. V usage is TRBV13 and J usage is TRBJ1-4; D is perhaps TRBD1 (5 bases). This CDR3 contains 13 residues. Trimming removed 0 bases at V and 12 bases at J, with 11 bases between. From germline, CDR1 is PRHDT and CDR2 FYEKMQ (reference sequence). The CDR3 coding sequence is TGTGCCAGCAGCTTAGGACGGGTGGGGGAACTGTTTTTT. This codes for CASSLGRVGELFF.

This clonotype occurred many times. CDR3 sequence reads: CASSSPAYEQYF. CDR3 coding DNA: TGTGCCAGCAGCTCCCCCGCCTACGAGCAGTACTTC. V gene TRBV28 combines with J gene TRBJ2-7; D remains unclear. Trimming shortened V by 6 bases and J by 2 bases, and 8 bases separated the two germline ends. The CDR3 extends over 12 amino acids. Germline values: CDR1 MDHEN, CDR2 SYDVKM.

This clonotype was seen at least ten times. V is TRBV21-1 and J is TRBJ2-3; the D call TRBD2 from the table was never checked on the DNA. TRBV21-1 is described as a pseudogene. There are 16 residues in the CDR3. This CDR3 reads CASRRIAGPSTDTQYF. The CDR3 nucleotides read TGTGCCAGCCGTAGGATAGCGGGGCCTAGCACAGATACGCAGTATTTT.

CDR3: CASSETGDEQYF. The CDR3 DNA reads as TGTGCCAGCAGCGAGACAGGGGATGAGCAGTACTTC. V usage is TRBV6-1 and J usage is TRBJ2-7; 8 bases line up with TRBD1. CDR1 MNHNS and CDR2 SASEGT come from the germline V gene. The ends lost 6 bases at V and 7 bases at J; junction bases unmatched: 5. The CDR3 runs 12 residues.

In this sample, this clonotype turned up a few times. This rearrangement joins TRBV27 to TRBJ2-7, with D perhaps TRBD2 (6 bases). Germline V CDR1 and CDR2: MNHEY, SMNVEV (reference sequence). CDR3 length equals 18 residues. V was trimmed by 4 bases and J by 4 bases, leaving 26 bases between them. The CDR3 nucleotides are TGTGCCAGCAGTTCCCAGTTTTCGGAGGGACCACGCCGGTACGAGCAGTACTTC. It yields the protein CASSSQFSEGPRRYEQYF.

In this sample, this clonotype turned up many times. The gene calls are TRBV7-2 and TRBJ2-6; D unresolved. V lost 1 base, J lost 0 bases, and 13 bases lay in between. The CDR3 runs to 18 residues. The germline CDR1 and CDR2 sequences are SGHTA and FQGNSA. DNA for the CDR3: TGTGCCAGCAGCTTAGTAGGAGCAGGCGTCTCTGGGGCCAACGTCCTGACTTTC. Translated: CASSLVGAGVSGANVLTF. Full variable domain (missing parts from reference TRBV7-2 and TRBJ2-6): GAGVSQSPSNKVTEKGKDVELRCDPISGHTALYWYRQSLGQGLEFLIYFQGNSAPDKSGLPSDRFSAERTGGSVSTLTIQRTQQEDSAVYLCASSLVGAGVSGANVLTFGAGSRLTVL.

This clonotype was seen only a few times. The rearrangement uses TRBV9 and TRBJ2-2; TRBD1 matches at 9 bases. J was trimmed by 3 bases and V by 6 bases; bases with no gene match: 6. This CDR3 is 15 amino acids long. CDR1 SGDLS and CDR2 YYNGEE come from the germline V gene. CDR3 protein: CASTHRGRDTGELFF. The CDR3 DNA follows: TGTGCCAGCACCCACAGGGGGCGAGACACCGGGGAGCTGTTTTTT.

This clonotype has a handful of counts. The chain joins TRBV18 to TRBJ1-6, with 8 bases identical to TRBD1. Germline CDR1 and CDR2: KGHSH and LQKENI. Trimming at V came to 5 bases and at J to 0 bases, leaving 21 bases not matched to a gene. The CDR3 is made up of 22 amino acids. CDR3 DNA sequence: TGTGCCAGCTCAGTTACTTCAAACCCGACGGGACAGGAGAGCTCCTATAATTCACCCCTCCACTTT. Translation: CASSVTSNPTGQESSYNSPLHF.

The CDR3 reads CASSPTSGVDTQYF. The CDR3 DNA follows: TGCGCCAGCAGCCCGACTAGCGGGGTGGATACGCAGTATTTT. V and J are TRBV5-1 and TRBJ2-3, with 11 nucleotides matching TRBD2. Germline CDR1 is SGHRS and CDR2 is YFSETQ. V trimming: 4 bases; J trimming: 6 bases; junction bases outside the gene matches: 4. There are 14 residues in the CDR3.

This clonotype occurred many times. The chain employs TRBV6-2 or TRBV6-3 and TRBJ2-3; D is ambiguous. V was cut by 2 bases and J by 2 bases, with 11 bases left in between. This CDR3 is 15 amino acids long. The germline CDR1 and CDR2 sequences are MNHEY and SVGEGT. In DNA, the CDR3 is TGTGCCAGCAGTTACAACCAGATGATCACAGATACGCAGTATTTT. Translated, it gives CASSYNQMITDTQYF.

This chain connects TRBV2 to TRBJ2-7, with 7 bases fitting TRBD1. Per germline, CDR1 SNHLY and CDR2 FYNNEI. CDR3 length: 16 residues. With 3 bases clipped from V and 2 bases from J, the junction kept 10 bases outside the gene matches. In DNA, the CDR3 is TGTGCCAGCAGTGACGCGATTGGCAGGGGGACCTACGAGCAGTACTTC. Protein: CASSDAIGRGTYEQYF.

This clonotype was found many times. V usage is TRBV30 and J usage is TRBJ1-6; 12 bases map to TRBD1. Germline V CDR1 and CDR2: GTSNPN, SVGIG (reference sequence). The J segment lost 10 bases and the V segment lost 2 bases, leaving 6 bases of the junction unmatched. CDR3 length: 15 residues. The CDR3 is CAWSSGTGGASPLHF. CDR3 in DNA: TGTGCCTGGAGTAGTGGGACAGGGGGCGCATCACCCCTCCACTTT.

A few counts support this clonotype. This chain uses TRBV2 with TRBJ2-4; the D gene is possibly TRBD2 (6 bases). The germline V gene has CDR1 SNHLY and CDR2 FYNNEI. This CDR3 comprises 16 residues. V was cut by 4 bases and J by 1 base, with 14 bases left in between. The CDR3 region is CASSVGAGRAKNIQYF. In nucleotides, the CDR3 is TGTGCCAGCAGTGTCGGAGCGGGTCGGGCCAAAAACATTCAGTACTTC.